These 27 T cell receptor beta chains were all obtained from the same sample, sequenced in a study of hypomethylating agent response in myelodysplastic syndrome. Some clones are missing from TCRdb's copy, which holds only in-frame ones; the method was immunoSEQ multiplex PCR. The data show approximately 1,000 clones, about 81% seen once. The sample consisted of bone marrow, taken before or after starting hypomethylating agent treatment for myelodysplastic syndrome (not recorded which). These receptors came from a human donor with myelodysplastic syndrome.

This clone counts as large. The chain has TRBV7-2 and TRBJ1-1, with 11 bases that match TRBD1. V trimming: 5 bases; J trimming: 5 bases; junction bases outside the gene matches: 13. Germline V gene lookup returns CDR1 SGHTA and CDR2 FQGNSA. This CDR3 region has 17 residues. The CDR3 region is CASSPIGQGASRTEAFF. The CDR3 bases are TGTGCCAGCAGCCCGATCGGACAGGGGGCGTCGCGGACTGAAGCTTTCTTT.

This clone was counted a few times. The V gene is TRBV7-2, the J gene TRBJ1-6; a weak D match, TRBD1 (6 bases). V gave up 2 bases and J gave up 10 bases, with 9 bases separating them. From germline, CDR1 is SGHTA and CDR2 FQGNSA. This CDR3 is built from 13 residues. CDR3 nucleotides: TGTGCCAGCAGCTTACCAGGGGAGTCACCCCTCCACTTT. This gives the protein CASSLPGESPLHF.

The chain recombines TRBV7-3 with TRBJ2-1, with 11 bases matching TRBD2. The CDR3 consists of 15 residues. V trimming: 4 bases; J trimming: 6 bases; junction bases outside the gene matches: 5. Germline V gene lookup returns CDR1 SGHTA and CDR2 FQGTGA. The CDR3 sequence: CASSSLAGGLNEQFF. The CDR3 DNA sequence: TGTGCCAGCAGCTCCTTAGCGGGAGGGCTCAATGAGCAGTTCTTC.

This clone showed up just once. V usage is TRBV10-3 and J usage is TRBJ1-4; D possibly corresponds to TRBD1 (5 bases). There are 17 residues in the CDR3. Trimming cost V 3 bases and J 0 bases, with 14 bases left between them. Germline CDR1 ENHRY, CDR2 SYGVKD. For the CDR3, the DNA is TGTGCCATCAGTGATCGCGGAAGGGGAGCAACTAATGAAAAACTGTTTTTT. Protein: CAISDRGRGATNEKLFF.

This chain links TRBV9 with TRBJ1-2; TRBD1 aligns across 8 bases. Per the germline V gene, CDR1 is SGDLS and CDR2 is YYNGEE. The CDR3 has 17 amino acids. With 3 bases clipped from V and 4 bases from J, the junction kept 14 bases outside the gene matches. The CDR3 sequence is CASSALPRTGGGYGYTF. DNA for the CDR3: TGTGCCAGCAGCGCACTTCCCAGAACAGGGGGAGGCTATGGCTACACCTTC.

The chain couples TRBV9 to TRBJ1-2, with 7 bases lining up with TRBD1. CDR3 length: 15 amino acids. With V trimmed by 0 bases and J by 4 bases, 6 bases remained unmatched. CDR1 is SGDLS and CDR2 is YYNGEE in the germline V gene. The CDR3 DNA reads TGTGCCAGCAGCGTAGGAATAGGGGGCTCCTATGGCTACACCTTC. Protein sequence: CASSVGIGGSYGYTF.

The genes are TRBV10-1 and TRBJ2-1; maybe TRBD2 (7 bases). V was pared by 10 bases and J by 3 bases, with 13 bases between. The CDR3 has 13 amino acids. Germline V CDR1 and CDR2: WNHNN, SYGVQD (reference sequence). The CDR3 here is CATQRDNYNEQFF. The CDR3 coding sequence is TGCGCCACCCAGCGGGACAACTACAATGAGCAGTTCTTC.

Only a few counts were recorded for this clone. Written as DNA, the CDR3 is TGTGCCAGCAGTTTTGGACTAGCGGGAGCTGAGCAGTTCTTC. Encoded protein: CASSFGLAGAEQFF. This chain links TRBV28 with TRBJ2-1; 13 bases are a match to TRBD2. The CDR3 has 14 residues. Unmatched junction bases numbered 2, after V lost 3 bases and J lost 9 bases. Germline CDR1 MDHEN, CDR2 SYDVKM.

The V gene is TRBV19, the J gene TRBJ2-7; either TRBD1 or TRBD2 may fit D (7 bases each). The CDR3 spans 16 residues. CDR1 and CDR2 from the germline V gene are LNHDA and SQIVND (reference sequence). The germline V and J ends were trimmed by 2 bases and 2 bases, with 16 bases remaining between them. The CDR3 sequence: CASSIMRAGGAYEQYF. The CDR3 bases are TGTGCCAGTAGTATAATGCGGGCAGGGGGGGCCTACGAGCAGTACTTC.

This rearrangement joins TRBV15 to TRBJ2-3; no reliable D call. V gave up 1 base and J gave up 0 bases, with 11 bases separating them. This CDR3 has 16 residues. Germline CDR1 reads LNHNV; CDR2 reads YYDKDF (reference sequence). The CDR3 reads CATSRVGGTSTDTQYF. The CDR3 DNA is TGTGCCACCAGCAGAGTCGGCGGAACTAGCACAGATACGCAGTATTTT.

This rearrangement joins TRBV19 to TRBJ1-1; 9 bases map to TRBD1. Germline values: CDR1 LNHDA, CDR2 SQIVND (reference sequence). Losses at the gene ends were 5 bases for V and 7 bases for J; bases not matched to a gene: 8. This CDR3 region has 14 residues. CDR3: CASSPRTGALEAFF. The CDR3 DNA is TGTGCCAGTAGTCCCCGGACAGGGGCGCTTGAAGCTTTCTTT.

The chain joins TRBV19 to TRBJ2-2; tentatively, D is TRBD1 or TRBD2 (7 bases each). CDR3 length: 16 amino acids. CDR1 and CDR2 from the germline V gene are LNHDA and SQIVND (reference sequence). Trimming cost V 3 bases and J 0 bases, with 11 bases left between them. CDR3 bases: TGTGCCAGTAGTATGGGAGGGACAGCGAACACCGGGGAGCTGTTTTTT. Its translation: CASSMGGTANTGELFF.

The chain links TRBV6-5 to TRBJ1-5; TRBD1 matches 8 bases. CDR3 length: 11 residues. The germline CDR1 and CDR2 sequences are MNHEY and SVGAGI. V shed 5 bases, J shed 9 bases, and the junction held 0 bases outside the gene matches. DNA of the CDR3: TGTGCCAGCAGTACAGGGGGGCCCCAGCATTTT. Translated, it gives CASSTGGPQHF.

V gene TRBV19 combines with J gene TRBJ2-1; D ambiguous. Trimming pared 5 bases from V and 3 bases from J, leaving 8 bases between. This CDR3 spans 13 amino acids. The germline V gene encodes CDR1 LNHDA and CDR2 SQIVND (reference sequence). The CDR3 DNA reads TGTGCCAGTAGTCAAATGGGCTACAATGAGCAGTTCTTC. Translating gives CASSQMGYNEQFF.

The rearrangement joins TRBV7-9 to TRBJ2-1, with 7 bases that match TRBD2. The germline CDR1 and CDR2 sequences are SEHNR and FQNEAQ (reference sequence). CDR3 length: 16 residues. V was clipped by 4 bases and J by 7 bases; unmatched bases: 13. CDR3 DNA: TGTGCCAGCAGCTCCGTTCGGGCGGGAGCTTATAATGAGCAGTTCTTC. This encodes CASSSVRAGAYNEQFF.

This chain joins TRBV11-3 and TRBJ2-5, with 14 nucleotides matching TRBD2. CDR1 and CDR2 from the germline V gene are SGHNT and YENEEA. J gave up 2 bases and V 1 base, and 9 bases lay outside the gene matches. The CDR3 length is 19 residues. The CDR3 is CASSLGAGLAGGSQETQYF. CDR3 coding DNA: TGTGCCAGCAGCTTAGGTGCCGGACTAGCGGGAGGTTCGCAAGAGACCCAGTACTTC.

This clone appeared a single time. The rearrangement uses TRBV4-3 and TRBJ2-2; D not resolved. The germline V gene has CDR1 LGHNA and CDR2 YSLEER. The ends were cut back, 2 bases at V and 0 bases at J, with 13 bases in the middle. This CDR3 region has 17 residues. The CDR3 loop is CASSQTYRSANTGELFF. The CDR3 DNA sequence: TGCGCCAGCAGCCAAACCTACAGAAGCGCGAACACCGGGGAGCTGTTTTTT.

In its sample, this clone was seen a few times. The chain carries TRBV6-4 and TRBJ1-2; tentative D call: TRBD1 (5 bases). Germline values: CDR1 MRHNA, CDR2 SNTAGT. CDR3 length: 16 residues. Trimming left V 0 bases short and J 6 bases short, with 17 bases between. CDR3 protein: CASSDSIRARRDGYTF. Written as DNA, the CDR3 is TGTGCCAGCAGTGACTCTATCAGGGCGCGGCGGGATGGCTACACCTTC.

CDR3 protein: CASSSIGGAPGELFF. The CDR3, as DNA: TGTGCCAGCAGTTCCATCGGGGGGGCCCCCGGGGAGCTGTTTTTT. V and J are TRBV27 and TRBJ2-2, with 8 bases aligning to TRBD2. Per the germline V gene, CDR1 is MNHEY and CDR2 is SMNVEV (reference sequence). The V and J ends lost 4 bases and 6 bases, in that order; junction bases with no gene match: 7. The CDR3 has 15 residues.

In DNA, the CDR3 is TGCGCCAGCAGCTTGGGCCCGGGTGGAGAGACCCAGTACTTC. It codes for CASSLGPGGETQYF. This chain connects TRBV5-1 to TRBJ2-5; the D is unclear. V was trimmed by 0 bases and J by 4 bases, leaving 10 bases between them. CDR1 is SGHRS and CDR2 is YFSETQ in the germline V gene. This CDR3 spans 14 amino acids.

In nucleotides, the CDR3 is TGCAGTGCACAAGACAGGGCTGAGCAGTTCTTC. Protein: CSAQDRAEQFF. The J gene is TRBJ2-1, the V gene TRBV20-1; TRBD1 aligns across 7 bases. Germline loops: CDR1 DFQATT, CDR2 SNEGSKA (reference sequence). This CDR3 contains 11 residues. The J segment lost 9 bases and the V segment lost 6 bases, leaving 5 bases of the junction unmatched.

This clone has just one count. The chain recombines TRBV4-3 with TRBJ1-4, with TRBD1 as a possible D gene (5 bases). Trimming cost V 4 bases and J 7 bases, with 16 bases left between them. Germline V gene data show CDR1 as LGHNA and CDR2 as YSLEER. This CDR3 contains 15 residues. The DNA for the CDR3 is TGCGCCAGCAGCCCGGTGAGGGGATATACTGAAAAACTGTTTTTT. As protein: CASSPVRGYTEKLFF.

This clone was counted a single time. The chain links TRBV29-1 to TRBJ1-2, with D unresolved. This CDR3 spans 17 amino acids. Trimming stripped 2 bases from V and 0 bases from J, with 19 bases between. Germline CDR1 SQVTM, CDR2 ANQGSEA. CDR3 bases: TGCAGCGTTGAACTACGGGATCACCGCTTATCTAACTATGGCTACACCTTC. It translates to CSVELRDHRLSNYGYTF.

This clone was recorded a few times. V usage is TRBV28 and J usage is TRBJ2-7, with 9 positions matching TRBD2. V gave up 6 bases and J gave up 1 base; unmatched junction bases: 4. This CDR3 is built from 14 residues. The germline V gene encodes CDR1 MDHEN and CDR2 SYDVKM. This CDR3 reads CASRLAGSSYEQYF. In DNA form, the CDR3 reads TGTGCCAGCAGACTAGCGGGTTCTTCCTACGAGCAGTACTTC.

This clone was seen once. The chain has TRBV7-3 and TRBJ2-3; D remains ambiguous. The CDR3 totals 15 residues. The V end was cut by 2 bases, the J end by 4 bases, with 13 bases between. Per the germline V gene, CDR1 is SGHTA and CDR2 is FQGTGA. The CDR3 here is CASSLQTTMSDTQYF. The CDR3 coding sequence is TGTGCCAGCAGCTTACAAACGACGATGTCAGATACGCAGTATTTT.

The J gene is TRBJ2-7, the V gene TRBV9; 9 bases align to TRBD1. CDR3 length: 14 amino acids. With V trimmed by 0 bases and J by 4 bases, 2 bases remained unmatched. CDR1 and CDR2 (germline): SGDLS, YYNGEE. DNA for the CDR3: TGTGCCAGCAGCGTAGACAGGGGGCGTTACGAGCAGTACTTC. The encoded protein is CASSVDRGRYEQYF.

V usage is TRBV7-6 and J usage is TRBJ2-7; 13 positions agree with TRBD2. The junction had 9 bases not matched to a gene; V was cut back by 6 bases and J by 1 base. The germline V gene has CDR1 SGHVS and CDR2 FNYEAQ. This CDR3 comprises 17 residues. The CDR3 protein is CASRSTSGGDGSYEQYF. The DNA for the CDR3 is TGTGCCAGCAGATCCACTAGCGGGGGGGATGGTTCCTACGAGCAGTACTTC.